The T cell receptor beta chain described here comes from a study of blood T cell repertoires in COVID-19. About the study: There were acute and convalescent COVID-19 samples, and they came from the United States, Italy and Spain.

Grouping used clinical history reported by participants in a survey and questionnaire. The table came from immunoSEQ multiplex PCR; TCRdb's copy has only in-frame clones and leaves some out. The data hold fewer than 300,000 clones, with 75% to 95% observed a single time. The receptor's source is a woman younger than 45 who had recovered from COVID-19. Sequencing was done on a sample of PBMCs or T cells enriched from blood (not recorded which).

The CDR3 loop reads CASSDDSYTEAFF. DNA for the CDR3: TGTGCCAGCAGTGATGACAGTTACACTGAAGCTTTCTTT. V is TRBV2 and J is TRBJ1-1; D might be TRBD1 (5 bases). Germline V gives CDR1 SNHLY, CDR2 FYNNEI. The CDR3 has 13 residues. Deletions cut 3 bases from V and 3 bases from J, with 8 bases between. The whole variable domain, remainder taken from reference TRBV2 and TRBJ1-1, is EPEVTQTPSHQVTQMGQEVILRCVPISNHLYFYWYRQILGQKVEFLVSFYNNEISEKSEIFDDQFSVERPDGSNFTLKIRSTKLEDSAMYFCASSDDSYTEAFFGQGTRLTVV.